Listed below are T cell receptor beta chains from one sample, sequenced in a study of cytomegalovirus exposure and HLA in healthy donors. Profiled with immunoSEQ multiplex PCR; TCRdb holds only in-frame clones, not every one. The sample shows about 200,000 clones, about 79% of them seen only once. The specimen sequenced was PBMCs. Source of these receptors: a man younger than 35 in good health and CMV-seronegative. The CDR3 runs from the conserved cysteine through the conserved F or W. D genes are given only for firm matches. Expanded clones get a size class; other rows say once, few or many, or leave the size out.

clone_size	v_call	j_call	d_call	cdr3_aa	cdr3_nt
-	TRBV6-6	TRBJ2-5	-	CASIAVLQETQYF	TGTGCCAGCATAGCGGTACTCCAAGAGACCCAGTACTTC
-	TRBV6-5	TRBJ1-4	-	CASRNGGQVNEKLFF	TGTGCCAGCAGGAACGGAGGGCAGGTTAATGAAAAACTGTTTTTT
-	TRBV7-9	TRBJ2-1	-	CATEALSSYNEQFF	TGTGCCACTGAGGCGCTTAGCTCCTACAATGAGCAGTTCTTC
few	TRBV9	TRBJ2-2	TRBD1	CASRDRDTGELFF	TGTGCCAGCAGGGACAGGGACACCGGGGAGCTGTTTTTT
-	TRBV7-7	TRBJ2-3	-	CASSLDPGSTDTQYF	TGTGCTAGCAGCTTAGACCCCGGGAGCACAGATACGCAGTATTTT
-	TRBV27	TRBJ1-1	TRBD1	CASSLDRATEAFF	TGTGCCAGCAGTCTGGACAGGGCGACTGAAGCTTTCTTT
-	TRBV7-9	TRBJ2-5	TRBD2	CASSSVAGGVGTQYF	TGTGCCAGCAGCTCGGTAGCGGGGGGCGTTGGGACCCAGTACTTC
-	TRBV10-3	TRBJ2-2	-	CAISEVQGSGELFF	TGTGCCATCAGTGAGGTACAGGGATCCGGGGAGCTGTTTTTT
-	TRBV9	TRBJ2-2	-	CASSPFGGPNTGELFF	TGTGCCAGCAGCCCGTTCGGGGGGCCCAACACCGGGGAGCTGTTTTTT
-	TRBV4-2	TRBJ2-1	TRBD2	CASSPGLVNNEQFF	TGTGCCAGCAGCCCGGGACTAGTAAATAATGAGCAGTTCTTC
once	TRBV6-1	TRBJ1-5	-	CASSEAAGTYQPQHF	TGTGCCAGCAGTGAAGCGGCAGGCACTTATCAGCCCCAGCATTTT
once	TRBV27	TRBJ1-4	TRBD1	CASSLSQGAHEKLFF	TGTGCCAGCAGTTTATCGCAGGGGGCCCATGAAAAACTGTTTTTT
once	TRBV14	TRBJ2-1	TRBD1	CASSFTGAPIDEQFF	TGTGCCAGCAGTTTCACAGGGGCCCCAATCGATGAGCAGTTCTTC
-	TRBV5-1	TRBJ1-1	-	CASSLSQQNTEAFF	TGCGCCAGCAGCTTGTCCCAACAGAACACTGAAGCTTTCTTT
-	TRBV5-6	TRBJ2-7	-	CASSLGQGSYEQYF	TGTGCCAGCAGCTTGGGTCAGGGGTCCTACGAGCAGTACTTC
-	TRBV7-2	TRBJ2-5	TRBD2	CASSSREARETQYF	TGTGCCAGCAGCTCCCGGGAGGCCCGAGAGACCCAGTACTTC
-	TRBV28	TRBJ2-7	TRBD2	CASSLWTSGSYEQYF	TGTGCCAGCAGTTTGTGGACTAGCGGGAGTTACGAGCAGTACTTC
once	TRBV7-9	TRBJ1-1	-	CASSLPRGRTEAFF	TGTGCCAGCAGCTTACCCAGGGGAAGGACTGAAGCTTTCTTT
-	TRBV9	TRBJ2-3	TRBD2	CASSVDPGGSADTQYF	TGTGCCAGCAGTGTTGATCCTGGCGGGAGCGCAGATACGCAGTATTTT
once	TRBV11-3	TRBJ2-1	TRBD1	CASSQGQGVYEQFF	TGTGCCAGCAGCCAAGGACAGGGGGTATATGAGCAGTTCTTC
-	TRBV7-9	TRBJ2-2	-	CASSLDYSRELFF	TGTGCCAGCAGCCTGGACTATTCGAGGGAGCTGTTTTTT
-	TRBV7-2	TRBJ1-6	-	CASSLVRGTGSPLHF	TGTGCCAGCAGCTTAGTCAGGGGCACAGGGTCACCCCTCCACTTT
-	TRBV7-6	TRBJ1-2	TRBD1	CASSLTGQGADGYTF	TGTGCCAGCAGTCTTACTGGACAGGGCGCGGATGGCTACACCTTC
-	TRBV19	TRBJ2-3	TRBD2	CASSGGLAGENTDTQYF	TGTGCCAGTAGTGGGGGACTAGCGGGGGAGAACACAGATACGCAGTATTTT
-	TRBV5-1	TRBJ2-7	-	CASSLNRAPYEQYF	TGCGCCAGCAGTCTTAACAGGGCCCCCTACGAGCAGTACTTC
-	TRBV19	TRBJ1-5	-	CASLQGFNQPQHF	TGTGCCAGTCTGCAGGGATTCAATCAGCCCCAGCATTTT
few	TRBV7-2	TRBJ1-2	-	CASSSSDYGYTF	TGTGCCAGCAGCTCCTCCGACTATGGCTACACCTTC
-	TRBV19	TRBJ2-3	TRBD1	CASRKRTGGVRQDTQYF	TGTGCCAGTAGGAAAAGGACAGGGGGCGTTCGTCAAGATACGCAGTATTTT
-	TRBV7-2	TRBJ2-5	TRBD1	CASSSGTGPQETQYF	TGTGCCAGCAGCTCGGGGACAGGTCCGCAAGAGACCCAGTACTTC
-	TRBV7-8	TRBJ1-6	TRBD1	CASSSTTGGGSPLHF	TGTGCCAGCAGCTCGACGACAGGGGGCGGTTCACCCCTCCACTTT
few	TRBV7-6	TRBJ1-3	-	CASSLDHSSYGNTIYF	TGTGCCAGCAGCTTAGACCACAGTTCATACGGAAACACCATATATTTT
once	TRBV5-4	TRBJ2-1	TRBD2	CASSQLAGTYNEQFF	TGTGCCAGCAGCCAACTAGCGGGGACCTACAATGAGCAGTTCTTC
-	TRBV27	TRBJ1-5	-	CASSRADSSNQPQHF	TGTGCCAGCAGCCGGGCGGACAGCAGCAATCAGCCCCAGCATTTT
-	TRBV7-9	TRBJ2-5	TRBD2	CASRGTSGGVRAQETQYF	TGTGCCAGCAGGGGGACTAGCGGGGGGGTGAGGGCCCAAGAGACCCAGTACTTC
-	TRBV4-3	TRBJ1-1	-	CASSQDLGGGLMNTEAFF	TGCGCCAGCAGCCAAGATCTGGGCGGAGGACTAATGAACACTGAAGCTTTCTTT
-	TRBV30	TRBJ1-2	-	CAWSVTEYGYTF	TGTGCCTGGAGTGTAACGGAGTATGGCTACACCTTC
few	TRBV30	TRBJ2-7	-	CAWSRYQGGEQYF	TGTGCCTGGAGTCGCTACCAGGGTGGTGAGCAGTACTTC
-	TRBV6-1	TRBJ1-2	-	CASSPGTRYGYTF	TGTGCCAGCAGTCCAGGGACAAGGTATGGCTACACCTTC
-	TRBV6-1	TRBJ1-4	-	CASSEFGEKLFF	TGTGCCAGCAGTGAGTTTGGCGAAAAACTGTTTTTT
few	TRBV21-1	TRBJ1-2	-	CAACTPQLYGYTF	TGTGCCGCCTGCACCCCACAGTTATATGGCTACACCTTC
-	TRBV5-1	TRBJ2-1	-	CASSHSYNEQFF	TGCGCCAGCAGCCACTCCTACAATGAGCAGTTCTTC
-	TRBV7-3	TRBJ2-1	TRBD2	CASSLERGSYNEQFF	TGTGCCAGCAGCTTAGAGCGGGGGAGCTACAATGAGCAGTTCTTC
-	TRBV9	TRBJ2-1	TRBD2	CASSVAGGKSDEQFF	TGTGCCAGCAGCGTAGCGGGAGGTAAAAGCGATGAGCAGTTCTTC
-	TRBV5-8	TRBJ1-1	-	CASSLGQGRGLNTEAFF	TGTGCCAGCAGCTTGGGTCAGGGTAGGGGGTTGAACACTGAAGCTTTCTTT
-	TRBV15	TRBJ2-1	TRBD1	CATSPGGSQNEQFF	TGTGCCACCAGCCCAGGGGGTTCGCAGAATGAGCAGTTCTTC
-	TRBV18	TRBJ2-2	-	CASSPPGVAANTGELFF	TGTGCCAGCTCACCACCTGGGGTAGCGGCGAACACCGGGGAGCTGTTTTTT
-	TRBV6-1	TRBJ1-6	-	CASSEGITGGRSPLHF	TGTGCCAGCAGTGAAGGGATTACGGGGGGTAGGTCACCCCTCCACTTT
once	TRBV4-3	TRBJ2-5	TRBD2	CASSQGVAGGVLEETQYF	TGCGCCAGCAGCCAAGGGGTAGCGGGAGGGGTTCTGGAAGAGACCCAGTACTTC
-	TRBV19	TRBJ2-1	-	CASTPGSGRSYNEQFF	TGTGCCAGTACCCCGGGGAGCGGTCGCTCCTACAATGAGCAGTTCTTC
-	TRBV4-3	TRBJ2-3	-	CASSPSPAASTDTQYF	TGCGCCAGCAGCCCCTCGCCAGCGGCTAGCACAGATACGCAGTATTTT
-	TRBV19	TRBJ2-2	TRBD1	CASRSGQANTGELFF	TGTGCCAGTAGATCGGGACAGGCTAACACCGGGGAGCTGTTTTTT
-	TRBV7-9	TRBJ1-2	-	CASSPGTLYGYTF	TGTGCCAGCAGCCCAGGGACACTCTATGGCTACACCTTC